The 14 T cell receptor beta chains in this list originate from one sample, sequenced in a study of shared T cell receptors in the human thymus. Only in-frame clones appear in the TCRdb table, and some are missing; sequencing was by immunoSEQ multiplex PCR. The data hold hundreds of thousands of clones, with just under 95% observed a single time. Sequencing used thymocytes. All receptors come from a human donor.

The rearrangement joins TRBV15 to TRBJ2-7; weak D call: TRBD1 (5 bases). The CDR3 loop spans 16 amino acids. Germline values: CDR1 LNHNV, CDR2 YYDKDF (reference sequence). V lost 0 bases and J lost 2, with 14 bases in between. The CDR3 sequence is CATSRESGRATYEQYF. The CDR3 DNA reads as TGTGCCACCAGCAGAGAGTCGGGCAGGGCAACCTACGAGCAGTACTTC.

J is TRBJ2-1 and V is TRBV2; no clear D gene. This CDR3 comprises 17 residues. Trimming took off 3 bases at V and 0 bases at J, with 15 bases between the two ends. The germline V gene has CDR1 SNHLY and CDR2 FYNNEI. The CDR3 sequence: CASSDSLAASSYNEQFF. In DNA, the CDR3 is TGTGCCAGCAGTGATTCTTTGGCGGCGAGCTCCTACAATGAGCAGTTCTTC.

V usage is TRBV7-4 and J usage is TRBJ2-2, with a weak D call TRBD1 (5 bases). Germline CDR1 and CDR2: SGHVT and SQSDAQ. CDR3 length equals 12 residues. V dropped 7 bases and J dropped 5 bases, with 8 bases sitting between them. DNA for the CDR3: TGTGCCAGCAAAGGGGTTACCGGGGAGCTGTTTTTT. It encodes CASKGVTGELFF.

The V call is TRBV7-2, the J call TRBJ2-7, with 10 bases aligning to TRBD2. The CDR3 is made up of 14 amino acids. Germline V gene lookup returns CDR1 SGHTA and CDR2 FQGNSA. The V gene end was trimmed by 2 bases and the J gene end by 5 bases; junction bases not matched to a gene: 3. CDR3 in DNA: TGTGCCAGCAGCTTATTAGCGGGAGGAGACGAGCAGTACTTC. This encodes CASSLLAGGDEQYF.

This sequence joins TRBV7-8 and TRBJ1-1; D not resolved. Between the trimmed V and J ends, which lost 2 bases and 0 bases, there was a span of 7 bases. The germline gives CDR1 SGHVS, CDR2 FQNEAQ. The CDR3 has 14 amino acids. The chain's CDR3 is CASSLNLLNTEAFF. As DNA, the CDR3 is TGTGCCAGCAGCTTAAATCTGTTGAACACTGAAGCTTTCTTT.

The rearrangement uses TRBV5-1 and TRBJ2-7; D is unclear. CDR1 SGHRS and CDR2 YFSETQ come from the germline V gene. The germline V and J ends were trimmed by 10 bases and 2 bases, with 28 bases remaining between them. CDR3 length: 17 residues. The CDR3 nucleotides are TGCGCCTCGCCGGTCCCTGTGAGCGAGACTCCGACCTACGAGCAGTACTTC. It translates to CASPVPVSETPTYEQYF.

The chain uses TRBV7-9 and TRBJ1-2, with D perhaps TRBD1 (5 bases). Germline assignment: CDR1 SEHNR and CDR2 FQNEAQ (reference sequence). The ends were cut back, 1 base at V and 2 bases at J, with 23 bases in the middle. The CDR3 runs 19 residues. The CDR3 bases are TGTGCCAGCAGCTTAGAAGAGGGACTAGAGGGAAGGATCAACTATGGCTACACCTTC. This translates into CASSLEEGLEGRINYGYTF.

The V and J genes are TRBV7-2 and TRBJ2-3; no reliable D call. The CDR3 has 16 residues. CDR1 is SGHTA and CDR2 is FQGNSA in the germline V gene. Trimming removed 5 bases from V and 1 base from J, with 16 bases in between. The CDR3 spells CASSANPDSRTDTQYF. In nucleotides, the CDR3 is TGTGCCAGCAGCGCAAATCCCGACTCGCGCACAGATACGCAGTATTTT.

J is TRBJ2-7 and V is TRBV6-5; D unresolved. Trimming took off 5 bases at V and 5 bases at J, with 13 bases between the two ends. Germline values: CDR1 MNHEY, CDR2 SVGAGI. CDR3 size: 13 residues. CDR3 coding DNA: TGTGCCAGCAGTCAGCCGTACAAAAACGAGCAGTACTTC. Amino acid sequence: CASSQPYKNEQYF.

This clone was seen only once. The chain employs TRBV5-4 and TRBJ2-6; perhaps TRBD1 as D (6 bases). The CDR3 covers 16 residues. Germline V CDR1 and CDR2: SGHNT, YYREEE (reference sequence). Trimming left V 7 bases short and J 0 bases short, with 14 bases between. The CDR3: CASPDRPGSGANVLTF. DNA for the CDR3: TGTGCCAGCCCAGACAGGCCTGGCTCTGGGGCCAACGTCCTGACTTTC.

CDR3 in DNA: TGTGCCAGCAGCAAAGTGGGAAACATTCAGTACTTC. Translating it yields CASSKVGNIQYF. The genes are TRBV21-1 and TRBJ2-4. TRBV21-1 is labeled a pseudogene. CDR3 size: 12 residues.

The chain combines TRBV18 with TRBJ1-1; 8 bases align to TRBD1. CDR1 is KGHSH, CDR2 LQKENI, per germline. Unmatched junction bases numbered 10, after V lost 6 bases and J lost 1 base. CDR3 length equals 16 residues. The CDR3 sequence is CASSPSRTGRNTEAFF. CDR3 coding DNA: TGTGCCAGCTCCCCTTCACGGACAGGGAGGAACACTGAAGCTTTCTTT.

About this clone itself: The junction departs from the called germline gene at one end, perhaps through a read error. This specimen includes other DNA sequences encoding the same CDR3. The genes are TRBV20-1 and TRBJ1-1; no definite D call. This CDR3 is 10 amino acids long. CDR1 is DFQATT and CDR2 is SNEGSKA in the germline V gene (reference sequence). The CDR3 reads CSARDTEAFF. The CDR3 DNA follows: TGCAGTGCTCGAGACACTGAAGCTTTCTTT.

The chain carries TRBV6-1 and TRBJ1-4, with D unclear. V was pared by 1 base and J by 6 bases, with 27 bases between. The germline CDR1 and CDR2 sequences are MNHNS and SASEGT. CDR3 length: 20 residues. CDR3 region: CASSEEISYGDEIGHEKLFF. The CDR3 nucleotides are TGTGCCAGCAGTGAAGAAATATCGTATGGTGACGAGATTGGACATGAAAAACTGTTTTTT.